The 18 T cell receptor beta chains below come from one sample, sequenced in a study of shared clonotypes between healthy human individuals (dated by TCRdb to 2020 to 2022). Preparation of the library involved the immunoSEQ multiplex PCR assay. TCRdb carries this immuneACCESS record with in-frame sequences only. Its versions omit some clonotypes, under half of them owing to an unresolved V gene in the studies checked, with the rest unexplained. Here the sample has about 980,000 clones; less than 85% occur a single time. Over 1.3% of the sample belongs to the ten largest clones. Sequences were obtained from memory CD4+ T cells sorted from blood. The cell subset or site label on this specimen signifies: CD45RA-negative fraction. Receptors originate from a man between 18 and 35 years old in good health.

The V gene is TRBV6-1, the J gene TRBJ1-5; no clear D gene. Germline V gives CDR1 MNHNS, CDR2 SASEGT. V lost 1 base and J 7 bases, leaving 14 bases between the germline ends. The CDR3 runs 15 residues. The CDR3 nucleotides read TGTGCCAGCAGTGAAGGGGATAGACCCAGGCAGCCCCAGCATTTT. It is translated as CASSEGDRPRQPQHF.

This clone has just a few counts. V usage is TRBV10-1 and J usage is TRBJ2-5, with D perhaps matching TRBD2 (5 bases). The CDR3 consists of 12 residues. Germline CDR1 is WNHNN and CDR2 is SYGVQD (reference sequence). Deletions cut 5 bases from V and 4 bases from J, with 8 bases between. For the CDR3, the DNA is TGCGCCAGCAGTCCGGGGAGAGAGACCCAGTACTTC. It is translated as CASSPGRETQYF.

This chain connects TRBV28 to TRBJ1-4; 8 bases are a match to TRBD1. Germline CDR1 is MDHEN and CDR2 is SYDVKM. Germline trimming cut 7 bases from V and 3 bases from J; bases unmatched to any gene: 10. CDR3 size: 16 residues. The CDR3 spells CASKGQGAFSNEKLFF. CDR3 DNA sequence: TGTGCCAGCAAGGGCCAGGGGGCCTTCTCTAATGAAAAACTGTTTTTT.

V and J are TRBV28 and TRBJ2-7; D unclear. The CDR3 totals 14 residues. The ends were cut back, 1 base at V and 3 bases at J, with 10 bases in the middle. Germline V gene sequence: CDR1 MDHEN, CDR2 SYDVKM. The CDR3 is CASSLSAGRYEQYF. In nucleotides, the CDR3 is TGTGCCAGCAGTTTATCTGCAGGACGCTACGAGCAGTACTTC.

This sequence joins TRBV7-2 and TRBJ1-1; perhaps TRBD1 as D (5 bases). Per germline, CDR1 SGHTA and CDR2 FQGNSA. This CDR3 contains 15 residues. V was shortened by 5 bases and J by 1 base, with 14 bases between the two germline ends. The CDR3 protein is CASSVDSQPNTEAFF. As DNA, the CDR3 is TGTGCCAGCAGCGTTGACAGCCAGCCGAACACTGAAGCTTTCTTT.

In this sample, this clone turned up a few times. This chain links TRBV27 with TRBJ2-4; 8 bases agree with TRBD2. Germline V gene data show CDR1 as MNHEY and CDR2 as SMNVEV (reference sequence). The V segment lost 3 bases and the J segment 8 bases; nucleotides outside the gene matches: 12. There are 16 residues in the CDR3. CDR3 loop: CASSLGKREYGDIQYF. CDR3 coding DNA: TGTGCCAGCAGTTTGGGGAAGCGGGAGTATGGGGACATTCAGTACTTC.

This chain uses TRBV10-3 with TRBJ2-2; D is uncertain. Germline V gene data show CDR1 as ENHRY and CDR2 as SYGVKD. Trimming shortened V by 8 bases and J by 1 base, and 8 bases separated the two germline ends. The CDR3 consists of 13 residues. The CDR3 DNA is TGTGCCATCGGTAAAGGGAACACCGGGGAGCTGTTTTTT. Translation: CAIGKGNTGELFF.

The CDR3 protein is CASSEWQKETQYF. The CDR3, as DNA: TGTGCCAGCAGTGAGTGGCAGAAAGAGACCCAGTACTTC. V usage is TRBV2 and J usage is TRBJ2-5; D is unresolved. CDR3 size: 13 residues. Trimming stripped 3 bases from V and 3 bases from J, with 8 bases between. Germline V lookup: CDR1 SNHLY, CDR2 FYNNEI. The entire variable domain, with the rest obtained from reference TRBV2 and TRBJ2-5, is as follows: EPEVTQTPSHQVTQMGQEVILRCVPISNHLYFYWYRQILGQKVEFLVSFYNNEISEKSEIFDDQFSVERPDGSNFTLKIRSTKLEDSAMYFCASSEWQKETQYFGPGTRLLVL.

CDR3 residues: CASRPRGQTYNEQFF. CDR3 DNA sequence: TGTGCCAGCAGGCCACGGGGGCAGACCTACAATGAGCAGTTCTTC. The V and J genes are TRBV28 and TRBJ2-1; perhaps D is TRBD1 or TRBD2 (6 bases each). V was shortened by 6 bases and J by 2 bases, with 14 bases between the two germline ends. The CDR3 length is 15 residues. Germline V lookup: CDR1 MDHEN, CDR2 SYDVKM.

This chain connects TRBV20-1 to TRBJ2-1; D not resolved. From germline, CDR1 is DFQATT and CDR2 SNEGSKA (reference sequence). CDR3 length: 11 residues. V lost 5 bases and J lost 10, with 12 bases in between. CDR3 coding DNA: TGCAGTGCTGGCCGGGTGGGCGAGCAGTTCTTC. This translates into CSAGRVGEQFF.

The chain employs TRBV7-2 and TRBJ2-7, with D possibly matching TRBD1 (5 bases). Germline CDR1 and CDR2: SGHTA and FQGNSA. Trimming pared 6 bases from V and 3 bases from J, leaving 18 bases between. The CDR3 has 15 amino acids. DNA for the CDR3: TGTGCCAGCAGTTTTGCAGGGCAGGGTGGCTACGAGCAGTACTTC. Residues: CASSFAGQGGYEQYF.

This clone showed up just once. V gene TRBV7-8 combines with J gene TRBJ1-5; 9 bases fit TRBD1. Germline trimming cut 5 bases from V and 6 bases from J; bases unmatched to any gene: 5. The V gene's germline CDR1 is SGHVS and CDR2 FQNEAQ. The CDR3 totals 14 residues. The CDR3 here is CASSVQGAVQPQHF. The DNA of the CDR3 is TGTGCCAGCAGCGTACAGGGGGCGGTTCAGCCCCAGCATTTT.

This rearrangement joins TRBV10-2 to TRBJ1-2; the match to TRBD1 covers 7 bases. Germline CDR1 WSHSY, CDR2 SAAADI. V lost 2 bases to trimming and J lost 6 bases; unmatched junction nucleotides: 9. This CDR3 region has 15 residues. The CDR3 sequence: CASSEPMTGKDGYTF. DNA for the CDR3: TGCGCCAGCAGTGAGCCGATGACAGGGAAGGATGGCTACACCTTC.

The chain combines TRBV9 with TRBJ1-2; D possibly corresponds to TRBD1 (5 bases). The CDR3 loop spans 16 amino acids. Germline V gives CDR1 SGDLS, CDR2 YYNGEE. Trimming cost V 2 bases and J 7 bases, with 21 bases left between them. This CDR3 reads CASSVNPTGPRVGYTF. The CDR3 DNA reads TGTGCCAGCAGCGTCAACCCAACGGGACCCAGGGTTGGCTACACCTTC.

The J gene is TRBJ2-5, the V gene TRBV21-1; TRBD2 reflects the table's D call only, with no check against the DNA. TRBV21-1 is a pseudogene segment. The CDR3 extends over 18 amino acids. The CDR3: CASSKVFSGRAQRETQYF. CDR3 coding DNA: TGTGCCAGCAGCAAAGTGTTTAGCGGGAGGGCCCAGAGGGAGACCCAGTACTTC.

This clone has only a few counts. The chain is built from TRBV21-1 and TRBJ2-1; the D call of TRBD2 is as the table states it, not checked on the DNA. TRBV21-1 is marked as a pseudogene. CDR3 size: 16 residues. The DNA of the CDR3 is TGTGCCAGCAGCAAAAAAGGGCCGGGACTAGCTGATGAGCAGTTCTTC. Encoded protein: CASSKKGPGLADEQFF.

V and J are TRBV25-1 and TRBJ1-1; D is unclear. This CDR3 has 13 residues. Germline V lookup: CDR1 MGHDK, CDR2 SYGVNS. Trimming pared 3 bases from V and 6 bases from J, leaving 11 bases between. CDR3 residues: CASSDSSHAEAFF. The CDR3 DNA follows: TGTGCCAGCAGTGACTCCTCCCATGCTGAAGCTTTCTTT.

The chain couples TRBV9 to TRBJ2-5, with 8 bases lining up with TRBD1. The junction had 11 bases not matched to a gene; V was cut back by 3 bases and J by 7 bases. The length of the CDR3 is 15 residues. The germline V gene has CDR1 SGDLS and CDR2 YYNGEE. CDR3 DNA: TGTGCCAGCAGCGGCAGACAGGGGTCCGGCGGGACCCAGTACTTC. This translates into CASSGRQGSGGTQYF. Looking up the rest from reference TRBV9 and TRBJ2-5 gives the full variable domain: DSGVTQTPKHLITATGQRVTLRCSPRSGDLSVYWYQQSLDQGLQFLIQYYNGEERAKGNILERFSAQQFPDLHSELNLSSLELGDSALYFCASSGRQGSGGTQYFGPGTRLLVL.